This T cell receptor beta chain was identified during a study of T-cell memory formation after mild COVID-19. CDR1 is ENHRY and CDR2 is SYGVKD in the germline V gene. V was clipped by 2 bases and J by 0 bases, with 7 bases between them. The CDR3 is made up of 14 amino acids. In this sample, this clonotype turned up a few times. Each CDR3 protein is one row after TCRdb ran MiXCR on the 5' RACE reads. The repertoire includes almost 250,000 distinct CDR3 sequences, less than 20% of them detected once, and about 2% sits in the top ten. Sequenced sample: PBMCs or a T cell subset sorted from them (not recorded which). The chain joins TRBV10-3 to TRBJ1-1; no reliable D call. The source of this sequence is an adult woman who had mild COVID-19 (a few samples of this study predate the infection). Cell type and time point are not known. CDR3: CAISEGALNTEAFF. CDR3 nucleotides: TGTGCCATCAGTGAGGGAGCTTTGAACACTGAAGCTTTCTTT.